These T cell receptor beta chains were read from a single sample in a study of blood T cell repertoires in COVID-19. Sequencing used immunoSEQ multiplex PCR; TCRdb keeps in-frame clones, though not all of them. The data contain about 210,000 clones, about 84% of them seen just once; the ten biggest clones take up around 13%. Specimen: peripheral blood. The origin of the receptors is a human donor in a cohort sampled during active COVID-19. The conserved cysteine and the conserved F or W are not part of the CDR3 here.

cdr3_length: 15
v_call: TRBV5-1
j_call: TRBJ2-3
cdr3_aa: ASSGTASGRATDTQY

cdr3_length: 11
v_call: TRBV10-3
j_call: TRBJ2-7
cdr3_aa: AIGLAGVYEQY

cdr3_length: 15
v_call: TRBV19
j_call: TRBJ2-2
cdr3_aa: ATYVSKGGLNTGELF

cdr3_length: 13
v_call: TRBV5-6
j_call: TRBJ1-5
cdr3_aa: ASSAYRGPNQPQH

cdr3_length: 14
v_call: TRBV5-1
j_call: TRBJ1-4
cdr3_aa: ASSLVAGATNEKLF

cdr3_length: 14
v_call: TRBV19
j_call: TRBJ2-7
cdr3_aa: ASSPRHLPSSYEQY

cdr3_length: 14
v_call: TRBV2
j_call: TRBJ2-2
cdr3_aa: ATDKRAPSKTGELF

cdr3_length: 11
v_call: TRBV29-1
j_call: TRBJ1-4
cdr3_aa: SVSGGSNEKLF

cdr3_length: 14
v_call: TRBV6-2/TRBV6-3
j_call: TRBJ1-5
cdr3_aa: ASSTRQGWGNQPQH

cdr3_length: 13
v_call: TRBV5-6
j_call: TRBJ2-3
cdr3_aa: ASSLVLSSTDTQY

cdr3_length: 13
v_call: TRBV5-1
j_call: TRBJ2-3
cdr3_aa: ASRETGGPTDTQY

cdr3_length: 13
v_call: TRBV11-3
j_call: TRBJ2-7
cdr3_aa: ASSLGSGGPYEQY

cdr3_length: 12
v_call: TRBV9
j_call: TRBJ2-7
cdr3_aa: ASSPRDWGYEQY

cdr3_length: 12
v_call: TRBV7-2
j_call: TRBJ2-1
cdr3_aa: ASSRETQGLEQF

cdr3_length: 10
v_call: TRBV3-1/TRBV3-2
j_call: TRBJ2-7
cdr3_aa: ASSQEDSGQY

cdr3_length: 13
v_call: TRBV28
j_call: TRBJ2-3
cdr3_aa: ASSFGGKRTDTQY

cdr3_length: 13
v_call: TRBV19
j_call: TRBJ2-1
cdr3_aa: ASSIGGGGFNEQF

cdr3_length: 14
v_call: TRBV7-8
j_call: TRBJ2-2
cdr3_aa: ASSLVGGANTGELF

cdr3_length: 12
v_call: TRBV3-1/TRBV3-2
j_call: TRBJ1-5
cdr3_aa: ASSQDRGSLPQH

cdr3_length: 19
v_call: TRBV24-1
j_call: TRBJ2-3
cdr3_aa: ATSDSRRDSIYSAGWDTQY

cdr3_length: 13
v_call: TRBV9
j_call: TRBJ2-2
cdr3_aa: ASSVGLANTGELF

cdr3_length: 12
v_call: TRBV28
j_call: TRBJ2-3
cdr3_aa: ASSLSLPTDTQY

cdr3_length: 14
v_call: TRBV4-3
j_call: TRBJ1-4
cdr3_aa: ASSPEYPGSSEKLF

cdr3_length: 16
v_call: TRBV4-2
j_call: TRBJ1-3
cdr3_aa: ASSQQTRTDYSGNTIY

cdr3_length: 13
v_call: TRBV7-6
j_call: TRBJ2-7
cdr3_aa: ASSPGGGRKVEQY

cdr3_length: 11
v_call: TRBV7-2
j_call: TRBJ2-5
cdr3_aa: ASSWRDEETQY

cdr3_length: 13
v_call: TRBV7-9
j_call: TRBJ2-1
cdr3_aa: ASSSAGTGINEQF

cdr3_length: 15
v_call: TRBV7-9
j_call: TRBJ2-1
cdr3_aa: ASRRTGSGGAHNEQF

cdr3_length: 14
v_call: TRBV7-2
j_call: TRBJ1-3
cdr3_aa: ASSPGGPSSGNTIY

cdr3_length: 11
v_call: TRBV28
j_call: TRBJ1-2
cdr3_aa: ASSIRGSYGYT

cdr3_length: 12
v_call: TRBV18
j_call: TRBJ2-3
cdr3_aa: ASSSRGSTDTQY

cdr3_length: 13
v_call: TRBV19
j_call: TRBJ1-1
cdr3_aa: ASSIVTGGRAEAF

cdr3_length: 13
v_call: TRBV9
j_call: TRBJ2-5
cdr3_aa: ASSTGTGEGETQY

cdr3_length: 14
v_call: TRBV2
j_call: TRBJ2-3
cdr3_aa: AGEGGARVGTDTQY

cdr3_length: 13
v_call: TRBV7-8
j_call: TRBJ1-3
cdr3_aa: ASSLSGNSGNTIY

cdr3_length: 13
v_call: TRBV18
j_call: TRBJ2-1
cdr3_aa: ASSPMTSGQNEQF

cdr3_length: 14
v_call: TRBV2
j_call: TRBJ2-2
cdr3_aa: ASSVLAGGRTGELF

cdr3_length: 14
v_call: TRBV5-1
j_call: TRBJ1-1
cdr3_aa: ASRGGREAGNTEAF

cdr3_length: 13
v_call: TRBV5-1
j_call: TRBJ1-1
cdr3_aa: ASSFPDRGNTEAF

cdr3_length: 11
v_call: TRBV12-5
j_call: TRBJ2-1
cdr3_aa: ASGLEQGTEQF

cdr3_length: 11
v_call: TRBV20-1
j_call: TRBJ2-3
cdr3_aa: SASNRATDTQY

cdr3_length: 12
v_call: TRBV19
j_call: TRBJ1-1
cdr3_aa: ASSILGGDTEAF

cdr3_length: 11
v_call: TRBV5-1
j_call: TRBJ2-1
cdr3_aa: ASSLSGRGEQF

cdr3_length: 13
v_call: TRBV15
j_call: TRBJ2-3
cdr3_aa: ATSRLGGGRDTQY

cdr3_length: 12
v_call: TRBV10-3
j_call: TRBJ1-3
cdr3_aa: AIRDSGSGNTIY

cdr3_length: 11
v_call: TRBV2
j_call: TRBJ2-5
cdr3_aa: ASPEGREETQY

cdr3_length: 14
v_call: TRBV9
j_call: TRBJ1-4
cdr3_aa: ASSVERTATNEKLF